These 13 T cell receptor beta chains were all obtained from the same sample, sequenced in a study of T cell responses to AZD1222 COVID-19 vaccine. Sequencing used immunoSEQ multiplex PCR; TCRdb keeps in-frame clones, though not all of them. The data contain some 110,000 clones, 89% of them singletons. The sample here was peripheral blood, taken on day 0 of AZD1222 vaccination. Receptors were obtained from an adult in good health.

This chain links TRBV30 with TRBJ1-4; no definite D call. CDR3 length equals 12 residues. CDR1 is GTSNPN, CDR2 SVGIG, per germline (reference sequence). Trimming pared 4 bases from V and 4 bases from J, leaving 7 bases between. The CDR3 region is CAWNKINEKLFF. The CDR3 DNA is TGTGCCTGGAACAAAATTAATGAAAAACTGTTTTTT.

V is TRBV28 and J is TRBJ2-7; D gene uncertain. Per the germline V gene, CDR1 is MDHEN and CDR2 is SYDVKM. The germline V and J ends were trimmed by 8 bases and 3 bases, with 23 bases remaining between them. This CDR3 comprises 16 residues. Here the CDR3 reads CASSGPQDLSFYEQYF. CDR3 nucleotide sequence: TGTGCCAGCTCGGGCCCTCAAGACTTAAGTTTCTACGAGCAGTACTTC.

The genes are TRBV5-1 and TRBJ1-4; a weak D match, TRBD1 (6 bases). Germline lookup yields CDR1 SGHRS and CDR2 YFSETQ. Trimming shortened V by 4 bases and J by 2 bases, and 9 bases separated the two germline ends. The CDR3 is made up of 14 amino acids. The CDR3 DNA follows: TGCGCCAGCAGCGTGACAGGTACTAATGAAAAACTGTTTTTT. It translates to CASSVTGTNEKLFF.

This chain connects TRBV7-2 to TRBJ1-5; possible D gene TRBD1, 5 bases. There are 14 residues in the CDR3. V lost 5 bases and J lost 4, with 12 bases in between. CDR1 is SGHTA and CDR2 is FQGNSA in the germline V gene. In nucleotides, the CDR3 is TGTGCCAGCAGCACGGGACGGTTTAATCAGCCCCAGCATTTT. This gives the protein CASSTGRFNQPQHF.

The J gene is TRBJ2-2, the V gene TRBV19; D is uncertain. The CDR3 extends over 17 amino acids. The germline gives CDR1 LNHDA, CDR2 SQIVND (reference sequence). With 3 bases removed from V and 2 bases from J, the gap between germline ends came to 16 bases. The CDR3 region has the DNA TGTGCCAGTAGTATTATGGGGTCCGGAATTAACACCGGGGAGCTGTTTTTT. Protein: CASSIMGSGINTGELFF.

This clone was seen once. The rearrangement links TRBV27 to TRBJ1-5; D ambiguous. The CDR3 is 20 residues long. V dropped 5 bases and J dropped 0 bases, with 26 bases sitting between them. Germline-derived CDR1 and CDR2 are MNHEY and SMNVEV (reference sequence). The CDR3 DNA follows: TGTGCCAGCAGTGGTATTATTTCCAGGCGGCCACAGTATAGCAATCAGCCCCAGCATTTT. Translating it yields CASSGIISRRPQYSNQPQHF.

This CDR3 reads CASRRQGVYEKLFF. The CDR3 coding sequence is TGTGCCAGCAGGCGACAGGGGGTGTATGAAAAACTGTTTTTT. This chain joins TRBV6-5 and TRBJ1-4; 9 bases are shared with TRBD1. Germline V gene sequence: CDR1 MNHEY, CDR2 SVGAGI. This CDR3 has 14 residues. Losses at the gene ends were 6 bases for V and 6 bases for J; bases not matched to a gene: 5.

J is TRBJ2-3 and V is TRBV3-1 (or the pseudogene TRBV3-2); D is unresolved. This CDR3 region has 11 residues. V gave up 0 bases and J gave up 7 bases, with 2 bases separating them. Per germline, CDR1 LGHDT and CDR2 YNNKEL (reference sequence). The DNA of the CDR3 is TGTGCCAGCAGCCAAGAACATACGCAGTATTTT. Amino acid sequence: CASSQEHTQYF.

The genes are TRBV6-5 and TRBJ1-5; a possible D gene is TRBD1 (6 bases). The germline V gene has CDR1 MNHEY and CDR2 SVGAGI. The germline V and J ends were trimmed by 7 bases and 8 bases, with 15 bases remaining between them. The CDR3 spans 13 residues. CDR3 in amino acids: CASMGGGPEPQHF. CDR3 in DNA: TGTGCCAGCATGGGCGGGGGCCCCGAGCCCCAGCATTTT.

The chain has TRBV4-1 and TRBJ2-1; 10 bases align to TRBD1. The V gene's germline CDR1 is MGHRA and CDR2 YSYEKL. V was clipped by 1 base and J by 9 bases; unmatched bases: 6. The CDR3 sequence is 15 residues long. CDR3 in amino acids: CASSQVWDRGGEQFF. CDR3 nucleotide sequence: TGCGCCAGCAGCCAAGTTTGGGACAGGGGAGGTGAGCAGTTCTTC.

This rearrangement joins TRBV28 to TRBJ1-2; D uncertain. Germline V gene data show CDR1 as MDHEN and CDR2 as SYDVKM. The CDR3 runs to 16 residues. V was trimmed by 3 bases and J by 1 base, leaving 15 bases between them. The CDR3 DNA is TGTGCCAGCAGTTTCTTAAGCAGAGTTTATAACTATGGCTACACCTTC. Protein sequence: CASSFLSRVYNYGYTF.

The chain recombines TRBV19 with TRBJ1-4; D perhaps matches TRBD1 (5 bases). The CDR3 extends over 14 amino acids. V was clipped by 7 bases and J by 12 bases, with 21 bases between them. In germline, CDR1 is LNHDA, CDR2 SQIVND (reference sequence). The CDR3 loop is CASTKFVGGGELFF. The CDR3, as DNA: TGTGCCAGTACCAAATTCGTTGGGGGGGGTGAACTGTTTTTT.

The V gene is TRBV7-9, the J gene TRBJ1-6; no firm D call. The CDR3 contains 15 residues. Germline V lookup: CDR1 SEHNR, CDR2 FQNEAQ (reference sequence). V was trimmed by 5 bases and J by 0 bases, leaving 8 bases between them. The CDR3 nucleotides read TGTGCCAGCAGCCGTGGAAGCTCCTATAATTCACCCCTCCACTTT. Translated: CASSRGSSYNSPLHF.